This TCR beta chain was sequenced during a study of vaccination effects on CD4 cells after COVID-19. Within the ViraFEST assay, antigen-specific CD4+ T cells underwent expansion with viral peptide pools prior to sequencing. The culture ran for approximately 9 days before CD4+ T cells were isolated. Among the vaccine recipients, none had a prior SARS-CoV-2 infection, and nucleocapsid antibodies were negative. Cultivation was performed at approximately 2.1 million PBMC per well with 9 to 10 IU/ml IL-2 and 7.5 to 10 ug/ml peptides added. Days 3 and 7 were when half the medium was replaced with IL-2 medium. Turning to this clone: Its antigen is unknown.

The CDR3 contains 13 residues. CDR1 and CDR2 (germline): SGHNT, YYREEE (reference sequence). V lost 4 bases, J lost 4 bases, and 10 bases lay in between. Clones were read by immunoSEQ multiplex PCR, and TCRdb kept only the in-frame ones, dropping some. The sample has more than 20,000 clones; roughly 75% are singletons. Sequences were derived from CD4+ T cells from PBMCs cultured with HCoV-NL63 spike peptides, sampled before COVID-19 vaccination. This receptor was obtained from a human donor who received a COVID-19 vaccine. V usage is TRBV5-4 and J usage is TRBJ2-3; D is perhaps TRBD2 (6 bases). The DNA of the CDR3 is TGTGCCAGCAGCACCGAGCGGGCAGATACGCAGTATTTT. Translating gives CASSTERADTQYF.